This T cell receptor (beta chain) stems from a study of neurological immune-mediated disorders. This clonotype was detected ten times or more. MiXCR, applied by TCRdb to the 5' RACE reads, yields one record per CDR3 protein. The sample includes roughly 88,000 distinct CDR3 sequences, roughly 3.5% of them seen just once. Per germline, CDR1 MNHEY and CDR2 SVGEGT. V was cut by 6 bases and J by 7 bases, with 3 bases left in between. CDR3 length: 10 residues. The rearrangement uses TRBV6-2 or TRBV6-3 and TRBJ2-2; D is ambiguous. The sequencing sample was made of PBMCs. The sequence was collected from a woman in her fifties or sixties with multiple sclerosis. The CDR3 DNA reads TGTGCCAGCAGGGACGGGGAGCTGTTTTTT. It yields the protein CASRDGELFF.